The source of this T cell receptor (beta chain) is a study of multiple sclerosis patients with progressive multifocal leukoencephalopathy. This CDR3 contains 15 residues. CDR1 is MDHEN and CDR2 is SYDVKM in the germline V gene. Trimming cost V 10 bases and J 4 bases; bases outside gene matches: 12. Stated time point: before natalizumab initiation. Before the first natalizumab infusion, T0 blood samples were taken. This table comes from immunoSEQ multiplex PCR, and its TCRdb copy is limited to in-frame clones, with some not included. This sample carries about 28,000 clones, 70% to 90% of them seen once, and the ten largest clones take about 1.1%.

The chain employs TRBV28 and TRBJ1-2, with 10 bases matching TRBD1. The sample taken for sequencing was PBMCs. This TCR derives from a human donor with multiple sclerosis. The CDR3 protein is CATLTGGAFGYGYTF. The CDR3 DNA sequence: TGTGCCACCTTGACAGGGGGCGCTTTTGGCTATGGCTACACCTTC.